This T cell receptor (beta chain) was obtained from a study of CD8 T cells in ankylosing spondylitis. Findings of the study overall: What seemed typical of ankylosing spondylitis blood was a TCR beta motif built from roughly eight highly homologous variants. Several of the motif variants were reported before in synovial fluid and blood from reactive arthritis.

Comments on this clonotype: Its target is unknown.

Each CDR3 protein is one row after TCRdb ran MiXCR on the 5' RACE reads. The sample lists roughly 230,000 distinct CDR3 sequences; roughly a tenth were seen once. V was pared by 3 bases and J by 5 bases, with 7 bases between. The CDR3 is made up of 12 amino acids. Germline loops: CDR1 SGHAT, CDR2 FQNNGV. The chain combines TRBV11-2 with TRBJ1-1; D remains unclear. The receptor was isolated from a male donor with ankylosing spondylitis or in good health (not recorded which). Sequencing was done on a sample of blood, either unsorted or a sorted T cell fraction (not recorded which). This CDR3 is CASSFIRTEAFF. Written as DNA, the CDR3 is TGTGCCAGCAGCTTTATCAGAACTGAAGCTTTCTTT.